The 22 T cell receptor beta chains in this list originate from one sample, sequenced in a study of cytomegalovirus exposure and HLA in healthy donors. The PCR had 60 Vbeta and 13 Jbeta primers. Assay used: immunoSEQ multiplex PCR; TCRdb lists only in-frame clones, some missing. This table holds around 150,000 clones, about three quarters found once. Material: PBMCs. These receptors all stem from a young woman in good health and CMV-seronegative.

The genes are TRBV5-1 and TRBJ2-3; tentative D call: TRBD2 (5 bases). Trimming took 4 bases from V and 4 from J, leaving 19 bases between them. Per germline, CDR1 SGHRS and CDR2 YFSETQ. The CDR3 is made up of 16 amino acids. CDR3: CASSQGLGLAPDTQYF. The CDR3 region has the DNA TGCGCCAGCAGCCAAGGACTCGGACTGGCGCCAGATACGCAGTATTTT.

CDR3 coding DNA: TGTGCCAGCAGTGAACAGGGGGTGAACACTGAAGCTTTCTTT. Encoded protein: CASSEQGVNTEAFF. The gene calls are TRBV25-1 and TRBJ1-1; 7 bases fit TRBD1. V trimming: 2 bases; J trimming: 0 bases; junction bases outside the gene matches: 0. This CDR3 region has 14 residues. Per the germline V gene, CDR1 is MGHDK and CDR2 is SYGVNS. Using reference TRBV25-1 and TRBJ1-1 for the parts outside the CDR3, the full variable domain is EADIYQTPRYLVIGTGKKITLECSQTMGHDKMYWYQQDPGMELHLIHYSYGVNSTEKGDLSSESTVSRIRTEHFPLTLESARPSHTSQYLCASSEQGVNTEAFFGQGTRLTVV.

The DNA of the CDR3 is TGTGCCAGCAGCGTAGCAAAGAACACTGAAGCTTTCTTT. This gives the protein CASSVAKNTEAFF. This chain uses TRBV9 with TRBJ1-1; D ambiguous. Germline assignment: CDR1 SGDLS and CDR2 YYNGEE. CDR3 length: 13 amino acids. Trimming cost V 0 bases and J 1 base, with 4 bases left between them.

The chain couples TRBV27 to TRBJ1-2; D gene ambiguous. This CDR3 is 16 amino acids long. In germline, CDR1 is MNHEY, CDR2 SMNVEV (reference sequence). V was clipped by 7 bases and J by 0 bases, with 18 bases between them. This CDR3 reads CASIPSPARANYGYTF. The CDR3 DNA reads as TGTGCCAGCATCCCTTCCCCGGCGAGGGCTAACTATGGCTACACCTTC.

The CDR3 nucleotides are TGCGCCAGCAGCCAAGACGGGGGACAGGCATTCTATGGCTACACCTTC. The encoded protein is CASSQDGGQAFYGYTF. This chain joins TRBV4-3 and TRBJ1-2; 8 bases line up with TRBD1. V dropped 0 bases and J dropped 4; count of bases not matched to a gene: 7. CDR1 and CDR2 from the germline V gene are LGHNA and YSLEER. The CDR3 runs 16 residues.

The genes are TRBV28 and TRBJ1-4; 8 positions match TRBD1. With V trimmed by 2 bases and J by 7 bases, 3 bases remained unmatched. The CDR3 sequence is 14 residues long. Germline V lookup: CDR1 MDHEN, CDR2 SYDVKM. The CDR3 nucleotides read TGTGCCAGCAGTTTAAGGACAGGGAGTGAAAAACTGTTTTTT. Protein product: CASSLRTGSEKLFF. The full variable domain, its missing parts supplied by reference TRBV28 and TRBJ1-4, is DVKVTQSSRYLVKRTGEKVFLECVQDMDHENMFWYRQDPGLGLRLIYFSYDVKMKEKGDIPEGYSVSREKKERFSLILESASTNQTSMYLCASSLRTGSEKLFFGSGTQLSVL.

The gene calls are TRBV28 and TRBJ1-5; weak D call: TRBD1 (5 bases). Trimming took off 3 bases at V and 4 bases at J, with 13 bases between the two ends. This CDR3 is built from 15 residues. The germline V gene encodes CDR1 MDHEN and CDR2 SYDVKM. For the CDR3, the DNA is TGTGCCAGCAGTTTCATGATGGGGGGGAATCAGCCCCAGCATTTT. As protein: CASSFMMGGNQPQHF.

CDR3 bases: TGCGCCAGCAGCTGGTGGGAACGGACAGGAACTACGCAGTATTTT. It encodes CASSWWERTGTTQYF. The genes are TRBV5-1 and TRBJ2-3; 7 nucleotides line up with TRBD1. Germline CDR1 reads SGHRS; CDR2 reads YFSETQ. The CDR3 is 15 amino acids. J was trimmed by 8 bases and V by 3 bases; bases with no gene match: 12.

This chain joins TRBV9 and TRBJ2-7; TRBD2 agrees at 13 bases. V was clipped by 3 bases and J by 5 bases; unmatched bases: 5. CDR3 length: 15 amino acids. Germline CDR1 reads SGDLS; CDR2 reads YYNGEE. CDR3 loop: CASSGGTSGINEQYF. As DNA, the CDR3 is TGTGCCAGCAGCGGGGGGACTAGCGGGATCAACGAGCAGTACTTC.

This clone was counted only a few times. J is TRBJ2-5 and V is TRBV7-9; the match to TRBD2 covers 7 bases. Germline V gives CDR1 SEHNR, CDR2 FQNEAQ (reference sequence). CDR3 length: 16 residues. With V trimmed by 5 bases and J by 0 bases, 9 bases remained unmatched. This CDR3 reads CASSPLLAAYQETQYF. CDR3 bases: TGTGCCAGCAGCCCTCTCCTAGCGGCGTACCAAGAGACCCAGTACTTC.

The chain has TRBV6-1 and TRBJ1-2, with D tentatively TRBD1 (6 bases). V was cut by 5 bases and J by 0 bases, with 13 bases left in between. This CDR3 contains 15 residues. Germline CDR1 and CDR2: MNHNS and SASEGT. CDR3 sequence reads: CASSTQGTANYGYTF. CDR3 DNA: TGTGCCAGCAGTACACAGGGAACAGCTAACTATGGCTACACCTTC.

V and J are TRBV5-4 and TRBJ2-7; possibly TRBD2 for D (6 bases). Trimming left V 0 bases short and J 7 bases short, with 11 bases between. This CDR3 comprises 13 residues. CDR1 and CDR2 (germline): SGHNT, YYREEE (reference sequence). CDR3 protein: CASSLVPSAEQYF. DNA for the CDR3: TGTGCCAGCAGCTTGGTGCCTAGCGCTGAGCAGTACTTC.

V gene TRBV6-6 combines with J gene TRBJ1-5; D is unresolved. Germline values: CDR1 MNHNY, CDR2 SVGAGI (reference sequence). This CDR3 comprises 13 residues. The V end lost 9 bases, the J end lost 0 bases, and 9 bases lay between the germline ends. The DNA for the CDR3 is TGTGCCAGTCGATCCTATAGCAATCAGCCCCAGCATTTT. Translation: CASRSYSNQPQHF.

This chain links TRBV28 with TRBJ1-1; 9 positions match TRBD1. This CDR3 has 15 amino acids. V lost 5 bases, J lost 4 bases, and 8 bases stayed unmatched. In germline, CDR1 is MDHEN, CDR2 SYDVKM. The CDR3 region is CASSTQGARITEAFF. The CDR3 DNA follows: TGTGCCAGCAGTACACAGGGGGCGCGGATCACTGAAGCTTTCTTT.

This chain joins TRBV5-1 and TRBJ1-2; a weak D match, TRBD1 (6 bases). Trimming shortened V by 4 bases and J by 3 bases, and 16 bases separated the two germline ends. The CDR3 consists of 15 residues. In germline, CDR1 is SGHRS, CDR2 YFSETQ. The CDR3 nucleotides read TGCGCCAGCAGCCCGGTCGGACAGACCGACTATGGCTACACCTTC. Its protein is CASSPVGQTDYGYTF. Variable domain in full (rest from reference TRBV5-1 and TRBJ1-2): KAGVTQTPRYLIKTRGQQVTLSCSPISGHRSVSWYQQTPGQGLQFLFEYFSETQRNKGNFPGRFSGRQFSNSRSEMNVSTLELGDSALYLCASSPVGQTDYGYTFGSGTRLTVV.

This sequence joins TRBV5-1 and TRBJ2-1, with 9 bases identical to TRBD1. Germline V gene data show CDR1 as SGHRS and CDR2 as YFSETQ. V lost 0 bases, J lost 4 bases, and 8 bases stayed unmatched. The CDR3 sequence is 17 residues long. DNA of the CDR3: TGCGCCAGCAGCTTGGCCCCTCTAGGACAGGGGTACAATGAGCAGTTCTTC. Translating gives CASSLAPLGQGYNEQFF.

The rearrangement uses TRBV9 and TRBJ2-6; D not resolved. The CDR3 has 13 amino acids. CDR1 and CDR2 (germline): SGDLS, YYNGEE. V was cut by 1 base and J by 4 bases, with 3 bases left in between. The CDR3 is CASSVLGANVLTF. The CDR3 coding sequence is TGTGCCAGCAGCGTACTCGGGGCCAACGTCCTGACTTTC. Full variable domain (missing parts from reference TRBV9 and TRBJ2-6): DSGVTQTPKHLITATGQRVTLRCSPRSGDLSVYWYQQSLDQGLQFLIQYYNGEERAKGNILERFSAQQFPDLHSELNLSSLELGDSALYFCASSVLGANVLTFGAGSRLTVL.

The chain joins TRBV28 to TRBJ2-6; D is perhaps TRBD1 (5 bases). CDR3 length: 16 amino acids. Germline V CDR1 and CDR2: MDHEN, SYDVKM. Trimming removed 5 bases from V and 4 bases from J, with 15 bases in between. CDR3 amino acids: CASSRDSTRGANVLTF. CDR3 in DNA: TGTGCCAGCAGTCGCGACAGCACAAGGGGGGCCAACGTCCTGACTTTC.

The rearrangement links TRBV2 to TRBJ2-3; D call uncertain. The germline V and J ends were trimmed by 6 bases and 0 bases, with 7 bases remaining between them. Germline V gene data show CDR1 as SNHLY and CDR2 as FYNNEI. The CDR3 covers 13 residues. The CDR3 DNA is TGTGCCAGCAGCCCCACTAGCACAGATACGCAGTATTTT. Protein product: CASSPTSTDTQYF.

The rearrangement uses TRBV28 and TRBJ1-2, with D perhaps matching TRBD1 (5 bases). CDR3 length: 18 residues. The germline gives CDR1 MDHEN, CDR2 SYDVKM. Trimming stripped 6 bases from V and 4 bases from J, with 27 bases between. CDR3 sequence reads: CASSNRGGFPSGLYGYTF. CDR3 sequence (DNA): TGTGCCAGCAGCAACCGGGGGGGATTCCCAAGTGGGCTCTATGGCTACACCTTC.

The sample holds one count of this clone. The rearrangement links TRBV5-1 to TRBJ2-1; D remains ambiguous. Trimming pared 0 bases from V and 7 bases from J, leaving 8 bases between. The CDR3 contains 13 residues. Germline CDR1 SGHRS, CDR2 YFSETQ. This CDR3 reads CASSLELSNEQFF. CDR3 sequence (DNA): TGCGCCAGCAGCTTGGAGCTATCGAATGAGCAGTTCTTC.

The chain couples TRBV2 to TRBJ2-5; no clear D gene. The tail of the sequence fits TRBJ2-7 better, so the J call may be wrong. From germline, CDR1 is SNHLY and CDR2 FYNNEI. The CDR3 extends over 14 amino acids. The CDR3 nucleotides read TGTGCCAGCAGGGAATCCCCAAACTCCTACGAGCAGTACTTC. Translation: CASRESPNSYEQYF.